The clone carrying this TCR beta chain was seen only a few times. This may come from a read error, since a much larger clone is one base off. Orbital computed tomography and thyroid ultrasound, along with TRAb, serum thyroxine and clinical symptoms, underpinned diagnosis. Investigators amplified TCR beta CDR3 regions from RNA transcripts. First-round RT-PCR used HTBI primers; second-round multiplex PCR followed. A single record per CDR3 protein comes from TCRdb applying MiXCR to the multiplex PCR reads. The sample carries 400,000 to 450,000 distinct CDR3 sequences, about 21% recorded once. This entry comes from a study of Graves' ophthalmopathy and Graves' hyperthyroidism. The CDR3 totals 16 residues. Germline V gene sequence: CDR1 MNHEY, CDR2 SMNVEV (reference sequence).

Material: peripheral blood. The source of this sequence is a woman aged 18-30 years with stable Graves' hyperthyroidism. This chain links TRBV27 with TRBJ1-1; 8 bases are shared with TRBD1. CDR3 bases: TGTGTCAGCAGATCCAAGGGACAGGCTATGAACACTGAAGCTTTCTTT. Translated: CVSRSKGQAMNTEAFF.